The clone carrying this T cell receptor beta chain was seen just once. This entry comes from a study of blood T cell repertoires in COVID-19. Background on the study: The United States, Italy and Spain supplied acute and convalescent COVID-19 samples.

Original data processing: Amplified reference gene primers provided the basis for estimating nucleated cell counts. Sequencing was performed with immunoSEQ multiplex PCR; in TCRdb, only in-frame clones are kept and a portion is missing. The DNA was the basis for D and trimming; V, J and clone size are from that table. The sample carries under 75,000 clones, about nine tenths recorded once. Germline V CDR1 and CDR2: LNHNV, YYDKDF (reference sequence). Deletions cut 0 bases from V and 12 bases from J, with 12 bases between. The CDR3 loop spans 13 amino acids. Sequencing was carried out using peripheral blood. This rearrangement joins TRBV15 to TRBJ2-1; TRBD1 is a possible D gene (6 bases). The sequence came from a young man with acute or convalescent COVID-19. The CDR3 sequence: CATSRDLGGWQFF. The CDR3 DNA is TGTGCCACCAGCAGAGATTTAGGGGGATGGCAGTTCTTC.